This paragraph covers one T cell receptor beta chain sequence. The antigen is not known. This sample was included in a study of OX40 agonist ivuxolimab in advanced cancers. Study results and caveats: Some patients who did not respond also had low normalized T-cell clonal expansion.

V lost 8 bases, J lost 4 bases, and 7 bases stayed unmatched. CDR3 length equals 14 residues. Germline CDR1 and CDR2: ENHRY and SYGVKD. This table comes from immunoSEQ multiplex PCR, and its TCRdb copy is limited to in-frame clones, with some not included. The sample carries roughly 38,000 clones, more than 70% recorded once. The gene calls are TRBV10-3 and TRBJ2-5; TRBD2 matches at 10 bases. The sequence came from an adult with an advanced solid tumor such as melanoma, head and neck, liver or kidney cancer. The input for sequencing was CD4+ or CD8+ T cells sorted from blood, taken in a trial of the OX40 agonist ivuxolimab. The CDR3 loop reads CAIGSERGGETQYF. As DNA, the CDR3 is TGTGCCATCGGGTCAGAGCGGGGGGGAGAGACCCAGTACTTC.